The following is a T cell receptor (beta chain) sequence with its context. Its antigen is unidentified. TCRdb re-called the RT-PCR reads with MiXCR, one entry per CDR3 protein. There are fewer than 700,000 distinct CDR3 sequences in the sample; over 10% occur only once, and about 12% lies in the top ten. The sample comes from a study of response to subunit inactivated influenza vaccine. Study observations and caveats: After each seasonal influenza vaccination, few new T cells are recruited, the authors suggested.

This CDR3 region has 15 residues. Germline V lookup: CDR1 LGHNA, CDR2 YSLEER. The ends were cut back, 0 bases at V and 2 bases at J, with 10 bases in the middle. The origin of this receptor is a man aged 45-65 years who received an inactivated influenza vaccine. The V call is TRBV4-3, the J call TRBJ1-2; no clear D gene. The source material was PBMCs from blood, sampled 35 to 45 days after vaccination. The CDR3 DNA reads as TGCGCCAGCAGCCAAGATTTGGCGGGCAACTATGGCTACACCTTC. Its protein is CASSQDLAGNYGYTF.